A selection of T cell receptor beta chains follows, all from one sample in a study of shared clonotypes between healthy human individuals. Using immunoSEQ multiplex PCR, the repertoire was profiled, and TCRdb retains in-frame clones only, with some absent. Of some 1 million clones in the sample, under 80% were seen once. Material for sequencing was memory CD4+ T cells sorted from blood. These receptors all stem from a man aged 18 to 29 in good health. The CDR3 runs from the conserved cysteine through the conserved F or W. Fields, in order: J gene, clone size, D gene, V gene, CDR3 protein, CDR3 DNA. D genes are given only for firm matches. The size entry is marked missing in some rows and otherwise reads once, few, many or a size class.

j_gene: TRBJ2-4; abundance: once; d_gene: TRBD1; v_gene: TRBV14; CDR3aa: CASSQGQGAKNIQYF; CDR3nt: TGTGCCAGCAGTCAAGGACAGGGGGCGAAAAACATTCAGTACTTC
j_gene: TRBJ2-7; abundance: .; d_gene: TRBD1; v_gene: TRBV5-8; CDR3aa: CASSLGDSGYEQYF; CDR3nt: TGTGCCAGCAGCTTGGGGGACAGCGGATACGAGCAGTACTTC
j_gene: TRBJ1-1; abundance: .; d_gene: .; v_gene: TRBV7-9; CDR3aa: CASSLKGWGTEAFF; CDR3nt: TGTGCCAGCAGCTTAAAAGGGTGGGGCACTGAAGCTTTCTTT
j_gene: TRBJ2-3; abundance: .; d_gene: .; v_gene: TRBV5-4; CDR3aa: CASSLASRTDTQYF; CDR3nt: TGTGCCAGCAGCTTGGCGTCGCGCACAGATACGCAGTATTTT
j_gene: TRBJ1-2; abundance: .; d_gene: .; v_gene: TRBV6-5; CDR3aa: CASRTAYGYTF; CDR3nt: TGTGCCAGCAGGACAGCATATGGCTACACCTTC
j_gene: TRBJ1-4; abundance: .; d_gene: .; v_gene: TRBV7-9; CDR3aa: CASSVGQTTNEKLFF; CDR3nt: TGTGCCAGCAGCGTCGGACAGACAACTAATGAAAAACTGTTTTTT
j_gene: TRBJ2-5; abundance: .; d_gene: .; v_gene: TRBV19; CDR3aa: CASSIYAGKETQYF; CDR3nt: TGTGCCAGTAGTATTTACGCAGGGAAAGAGACCCAGTACTTC
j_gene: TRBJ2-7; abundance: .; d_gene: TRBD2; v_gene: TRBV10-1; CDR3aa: CASSESWTSETYEQYF; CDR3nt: TGCGCCAGCAGTGAGTCTTGGACTAGCGAAACCTACGAGCAGTACTTC
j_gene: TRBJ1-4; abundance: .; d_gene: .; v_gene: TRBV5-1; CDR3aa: CASSYGPNEKLFF; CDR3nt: TGCGCCAGCAGCTACGGACCTAATGAAAAACTGTTTTTT
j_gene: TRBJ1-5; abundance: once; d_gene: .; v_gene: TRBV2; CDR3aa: CASSGFRDSNQPQHF; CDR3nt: TGTGCCAGCAGTGGCTTCCGGGACAGCAATCAGCCCCAGCATTTT
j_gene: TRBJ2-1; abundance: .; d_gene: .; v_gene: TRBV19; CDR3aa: CASRLSDVGEQFF; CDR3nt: TGTGCCAGTCGGTTATCGGACGTAGGAGAGCAGTTCTTC
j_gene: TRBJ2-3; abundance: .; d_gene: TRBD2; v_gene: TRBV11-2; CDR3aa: CASRPIAGGPTDTQYF; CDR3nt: TGTGCCAGCAGACCAATAGCGGGAGGGCCGACAGATACGCAGTATTTT
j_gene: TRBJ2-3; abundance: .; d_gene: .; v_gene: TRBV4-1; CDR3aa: CASSQDTGFADTQYF; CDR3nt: TGCGCCAGCAGCCAAGATACAGGGTTCGCAGATACGCAGTATTTT
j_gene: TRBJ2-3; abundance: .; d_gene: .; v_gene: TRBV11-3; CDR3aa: CASSLRSNTQYF; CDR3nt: TGTGCCAGCAGCTTGCGGAGTAATACGCAGTATTTT
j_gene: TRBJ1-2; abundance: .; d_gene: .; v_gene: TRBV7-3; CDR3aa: CASSEMGGYGYTF; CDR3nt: TGTGCCAGCAGCGAAATGGGAGGCTATGGCTACACCTTC
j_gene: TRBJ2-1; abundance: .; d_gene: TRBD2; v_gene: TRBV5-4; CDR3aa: CATVRAGGQGEQFF; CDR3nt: TGTGCCACCGTAAGGGCGGGAGGTCAGGGGGAGCAGTTCTTC
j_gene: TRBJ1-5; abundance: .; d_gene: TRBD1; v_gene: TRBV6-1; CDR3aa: CAATGGANQPQHF; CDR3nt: TGTGCCGCCACAGGGGGCGCGAATCAGCCCCAGCATTTT
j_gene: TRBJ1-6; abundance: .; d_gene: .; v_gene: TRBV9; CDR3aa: CASSVGETGSSPLHF; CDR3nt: TGTGCCAGCAGCGTCGGAGAGACAGGTTCCTCACCCCTCCACTTT
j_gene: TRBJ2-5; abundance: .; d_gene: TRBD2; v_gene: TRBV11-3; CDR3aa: CASSPSGRGETQYF; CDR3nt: TGTGCCAGCAGCCCAAGCGGGAGAGGCGAGACCCAGTACTTC
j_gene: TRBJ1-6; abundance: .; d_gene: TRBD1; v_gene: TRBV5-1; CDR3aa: CASSQGQGFSPLHF; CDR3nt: TGCGCCAGCAGCCAGGGACAGGGGTTTTCACCCCTCCACTTT
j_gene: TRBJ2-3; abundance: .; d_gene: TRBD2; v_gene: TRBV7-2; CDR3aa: CASSFAGLAGDTQYF; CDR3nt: TGTGCCAGCAGCTTTGCGGGACTAGCGGGAGATACGCAGTATTTT
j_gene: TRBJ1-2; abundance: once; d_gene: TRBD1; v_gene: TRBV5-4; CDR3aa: CASSWTDRDYGYTF; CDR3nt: TGTGCCAGCAGCTGGACGGACAGGGACTATGGCTACACCTTC
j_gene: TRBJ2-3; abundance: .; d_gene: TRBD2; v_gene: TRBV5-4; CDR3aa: CASSPSGSGGTDTQYF; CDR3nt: TGTGCCAGCAGCCCCTCCGGAAGCGGGGGCACAGATACGCAGTATTTT
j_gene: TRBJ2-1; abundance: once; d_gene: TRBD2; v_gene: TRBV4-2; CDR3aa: CASSQEPLAGASGSYNEQFF; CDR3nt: TGTGCCAGCAGCCAAGAACCCCTAGCGGGAGCAAGTGGCTCCTACAATGAGCAGTTCTTC
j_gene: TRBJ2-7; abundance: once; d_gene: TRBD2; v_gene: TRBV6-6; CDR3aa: CASSYREGAYEQYF; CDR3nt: TGTGCCAGCAGTTACAGGGAGGGAGCCTACGAGCAGTACTTC
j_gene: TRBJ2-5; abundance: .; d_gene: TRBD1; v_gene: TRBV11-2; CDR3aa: CASSLEMRQGRETQYF; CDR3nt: TGTGCCAGCAGCTTAGAGATGAGACAGGGAAGGGAGACCCAGTACTTC
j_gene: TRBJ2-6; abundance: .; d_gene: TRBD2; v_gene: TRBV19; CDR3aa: CASSIRAGVGANVLTF; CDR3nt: TGTGCCAGTAGTATCAGGGCGGGGGTCGGGGCCAACGTCCTGACTTTC
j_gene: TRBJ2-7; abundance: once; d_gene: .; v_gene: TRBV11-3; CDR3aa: CASSPGPQGGSYEQYF; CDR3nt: TGTGCCAGCAGCCCAGGCCCCCAGGGCGGATCCTACGAGCAGTACTTC
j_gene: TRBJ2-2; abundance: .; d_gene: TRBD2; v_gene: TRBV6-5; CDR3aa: CASSYEAGGGELFF; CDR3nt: TGTGCCAGCAGTTACGAAGCGGGGGGCGGGGAGCTGTTTTTT
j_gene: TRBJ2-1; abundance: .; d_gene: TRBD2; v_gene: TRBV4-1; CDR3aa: CASSQDRLAGPPENEQFF; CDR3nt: TGCGCCAGCAGCCAAGATCGACTAGCGGGGCCCCCAGAGAATGAGCAGTTCTTC
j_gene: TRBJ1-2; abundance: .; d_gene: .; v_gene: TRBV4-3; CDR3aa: CASSQDPTDYGYTF; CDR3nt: TGCGCCAGCAGCCAAGATCCGACAGACTATGGCTACACCTTC
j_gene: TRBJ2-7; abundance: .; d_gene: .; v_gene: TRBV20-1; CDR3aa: CSASGDYEQYF; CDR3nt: TGCAGTGCTTCAGGGGACTACGAGCAGTACTTC
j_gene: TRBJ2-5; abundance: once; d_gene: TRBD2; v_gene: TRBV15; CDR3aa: CATSRRAGGFQETQYF; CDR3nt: TGTGCCACCAGCAGACGAGCGGGGGGATTTCAAGAGACCCAGTACTTC
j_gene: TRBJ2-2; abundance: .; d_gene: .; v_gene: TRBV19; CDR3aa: CASGQRGYITGELFF; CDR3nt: TGTGCCAGCGGACAGAGGGGTTATATCACCGGGGAGCTGTTTTTT
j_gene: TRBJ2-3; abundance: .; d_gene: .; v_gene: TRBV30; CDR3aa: CAWTKRGDTQYF; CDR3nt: TGTGCCTGGACCAAAAGAGGAGATACGCAGTATTTT
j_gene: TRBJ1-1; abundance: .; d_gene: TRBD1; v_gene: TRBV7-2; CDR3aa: CASSPRQGRNTEAFF; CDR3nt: TGTGCCAGCAGCCCTAGACAGGGAAGGAACACTGAAGCTTTCTTT
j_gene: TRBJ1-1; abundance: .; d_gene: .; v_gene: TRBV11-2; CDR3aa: CASSWNRDTEAFF; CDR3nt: TGTGCCAGCAGCTGGAACAGGGACACTGAAGCTTTCTTT
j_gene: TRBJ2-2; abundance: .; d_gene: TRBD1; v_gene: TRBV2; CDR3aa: CASRNRDSTGELFF; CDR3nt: TGTGCCAGCAGAAACCGGGACAGCACCGGGGAGCTGTTTTTT
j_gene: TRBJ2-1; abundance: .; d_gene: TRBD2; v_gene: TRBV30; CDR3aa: CAWGGGTSGSQGNEQFF; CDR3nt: TGTGCCTGGGGTGGGGGGACTAGCGGGTCTCAAGGCAATGAGCAGTTCTTC
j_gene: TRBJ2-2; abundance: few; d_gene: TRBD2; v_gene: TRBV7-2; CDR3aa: CASRAPGTSGSGELFF; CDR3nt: TGTGCCAGCAGGGCTCCCGGGACTAGCGGGAGTGGGGAGCTGTTTTTT
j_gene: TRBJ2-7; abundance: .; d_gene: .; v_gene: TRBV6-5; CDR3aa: CASSYAPTYEQYF; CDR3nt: TGTGCCAGCAGTTACGCACCAACCTACGAGCAGTACTTC
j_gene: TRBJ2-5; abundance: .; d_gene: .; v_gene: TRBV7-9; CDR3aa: CASMYTQETQYF; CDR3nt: TGTGCCAGCATGTACACCCAAGAGACCCAGTACTTC
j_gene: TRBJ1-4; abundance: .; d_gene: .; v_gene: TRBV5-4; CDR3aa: CASSAPNEKLFF; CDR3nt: TGTGCCAGCAGCGCCCCTAATGAAAAACTGTTTTTT
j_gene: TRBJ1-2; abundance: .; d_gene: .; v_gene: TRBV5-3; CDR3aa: CARSLKIFFGGRNTNYGYTF; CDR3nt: TGTGCCAGAAGCTTGAAAATTTTTTTTGGGGGACGGAATACTAACTATGGCTACACCTTC
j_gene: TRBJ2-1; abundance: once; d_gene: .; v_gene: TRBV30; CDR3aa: CAWTGSGNEQFF; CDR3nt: TGTGCCTGGACAGGGTCCGGCAATGAGCAGTTCTTC
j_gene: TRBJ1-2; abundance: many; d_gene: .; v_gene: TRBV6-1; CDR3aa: CASSPLGHYGYTF; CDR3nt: TGTGCCAGCAGTCCGCTAGGGCACTATGGCTACACCTTC
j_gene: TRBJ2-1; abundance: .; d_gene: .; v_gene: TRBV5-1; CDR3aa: CASREGGEQFF; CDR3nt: TGCGCCAGCAGGGAGGGGGGTGAGCAGTTCTTC
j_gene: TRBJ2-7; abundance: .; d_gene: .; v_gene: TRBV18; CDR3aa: CASSSLGQSSYEQYF; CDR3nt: TGTGCCAGCTCATCCCTCGGGCAGAGCTCCTACGAGCAGTACTTC
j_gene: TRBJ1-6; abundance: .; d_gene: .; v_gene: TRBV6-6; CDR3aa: CASSYSSAVNSPLHF; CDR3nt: TGTGCCAGCAGTTACTCGTCGGCCGTAAATTCACCCCTCCACTTT